Following are 8 T cell receptor beta chains from one sample sequenced in a study of T-cell memory formation after mild COVID-19 (dated by TCRdb to about 2021). Libraries were made using 5' RACE. Sequencing was carried out with an Illumina NovaSeq 6000. TCRdb handled the public reads itself, with Q25 trimming in fastp and clone calling in MiXCR, and kept productive beta chains. Each CDR3 protein appears once, grouped with its most common genes and DNA. Recorded for this sample are roughly 450,000 distinct CDR3 sequences; 15% to 20% of them occurred a single time. 9% to 15% of the sample goes to the ten largest clones. The sequenced sample was PBMCs or a T cell subset sorted from them (not recorded which). All receptors derive from an adult woman who had mild COVID-19 (a few samples of this study predate the infection). The sample titles of this study are shuffled in the database, so cell type and time point are left out; the donor was told from shared clones.

In its sample, this clonotype was seen a few times. The chain carries TRBV6-5 and TRBJ1-2; D might be TRBD1 (6 bases). V was shortened by 4 bases and J by 6 bases, with 24 bases between the two germline ends. Germline-derived CDR1 and CDR2 are MNHEY and SVGAGI. The CDR3 length is 17 residues. The CDR3 nucleotides read TGTGCCAGCAGTTTTAGGGCACGGGGGGCGCGGGGAAATGGCTACACCTTC. Protein: CASSFRARGARGNGYTF.

This clonotype was seen ten or more times. V and J are TRBV9 and TRBJ2-5, with 7 nucleotides matching TRBD2. CDR3 size: 16 residues. Germline assignment: CDR1 SGDLS and CDR2 YYNGEE. V lost 0 bases, J lost 4 bases, and 9 bases stayed unmatched. As DNA, the CDR3 is TGTGCCAGCAGCGTAGGGGGAGCGGGGCGGGGAGAGACCCAGTACTTC. As protein: CASSVGGAGRGETQYF.

This clonotype was detected only a few times. This rearrangement joins TRBV12-3 or TRBV12-4 to TRBJ1-4; tentatively, D is TRBD1 (6 bases). Trimming cost V 4 bases and J 5 bases, with 17 bases left between them. This CDR3 has 16 amino acids. CDR3 in amino acids: CASSSHQGFQNEKLFF. CDR3 sequence (DNA): TGTGCCAGCAGTTCCCACCAGGGGTTTCAGAATGAAAAACTGTTTTTT.

This clonotype was recorded a few times. The gene calls are TRBV3-1 and TRBJ1-1, with a weak D call TRBD1 (6 bases). V lost 1 base to trimming and J lost 12 bases, with 12 bases between them. The CDR3 is 12 amino acids. Germline V CDR1 and CDR2: LGHDT, YNNKEL (reference sequence). Here the CDR3 reads CASSQAGGATFF. DNA of the CDR3: TGTGCCAGCAGCCAAGCCGGGGGCGCGACTTTCTTT.

The chain joins TRBV15 to TRBJ1-1; D remains unclear. The V end was cut by 0 bases, the J end by 4 bases, with 12 bases between. Per the germline V gene, CDR1 is LNHNV and CDR2 is YYDKDF (reference sequence). The CDR3 is made up of 15 amino acids. For the CDR3, the DNA is TGTGCCACCAGCAGAGATTCTAACGGCCTCACTGAAGCTTTCTTT. Translated, it gives CATSRDSNGLTEAFF.

At least ten counts were recorded for this clonotype. This rearrangement joins TRBV4-3 to TRBJ1-1, with 9 bases aligning to TRBD1. V shed 3 bases and J 11 bases; nucleotides not matched to a gene: 16. This CDR3 has 16 amino acids. Germline V gene data show CDR1 as LGHNA and CDR2 as YSLEER. CDR3 in DNA: TGCGCCAGCAGCCAGGGATCGGGACAGGGCGCGAGAGGGGCTTTCTTT. Its protein product is CASSQGSGQGARGAFF.

This clonotype was observed a few times. This sequence joins TRBV7-9 and TRBJ2-1; D not certain. V lost 5 bases and J lost 7, with 12 bases in between. Germline V CDR1 and CDR2: SEHNR, FQNEAQ (reference sequence). The CDR3 is 13 amino acids. The DNA of the CDR3 is TGTGCCAGCAGCCGGCGCGTTGGTAATGAGCAGTTCTTC. It yields the protein CASSRRVGNEQFF.

This clonotype was recorded a few times. This chain connects TRBV5-4 to TRBJ2-7; 8 nucleotides match TRBD2. Germline CDR1 and CDR2: SGHNT and YYREEE (reference sequence). The CDR3 spans 15 residues. Trimming removed 0 bases from V and 7 bases from J; junction bases left unmatched: 9. CDR3 sequence (DNA): TGTGCCAGCAGCTTGGCGGAGACTAGCGCGGGAGAGCAGTACTTC. This translates into CASSLAETSAGEQYF.